The following is a T cell receptor beta chain sequence with its context. The data derive from a study of control samples from healthy donors and cancer patients. Clones were read by immunoSEQ multiplex PCR, and TCRdb kept only the in-frame ones, dropping some. The data hold about 110,000 clones, with around four fifths observed a single time. Germline-derived CDR1 and CDR2 are KGHSY and FQNENV. J was trimmed by 3 bases and V by 1 base; bases with no gene match: 4. CDR3 length: 15 amino acids. The sample consisted of blood. The clonotype was recovered from a man aged 18 to 35 in good health. The gene calls are TRBV16 and TRBJ2-3, with 7 bases matching TRBD1. The CDR3 reads CASSQLGGRTDTQYF. CDR3 coding DNA: TGTGCCAGCAGCCAATTAGGGGGCAGGACAGATACGCAGTATTTT.